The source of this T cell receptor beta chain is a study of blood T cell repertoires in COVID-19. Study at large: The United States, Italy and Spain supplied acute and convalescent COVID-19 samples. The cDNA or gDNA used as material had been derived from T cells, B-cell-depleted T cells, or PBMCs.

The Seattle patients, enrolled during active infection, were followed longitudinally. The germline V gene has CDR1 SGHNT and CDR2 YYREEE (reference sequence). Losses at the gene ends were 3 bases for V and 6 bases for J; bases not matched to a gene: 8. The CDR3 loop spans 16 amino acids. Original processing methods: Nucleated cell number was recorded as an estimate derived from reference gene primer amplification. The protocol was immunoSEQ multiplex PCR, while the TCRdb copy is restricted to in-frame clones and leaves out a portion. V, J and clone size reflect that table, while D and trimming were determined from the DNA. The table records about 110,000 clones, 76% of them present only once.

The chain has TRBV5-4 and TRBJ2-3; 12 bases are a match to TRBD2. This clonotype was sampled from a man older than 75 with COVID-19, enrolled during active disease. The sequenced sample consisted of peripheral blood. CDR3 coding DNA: TGTGCCAGCAGCTCTGCTAGCGGGAGGGTTGAGGATACGCAGTATTTT. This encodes CASSSASGRVEDTQYF. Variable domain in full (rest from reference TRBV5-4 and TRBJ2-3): ETGVTQSPTHLIKTRGQQVTLRCSSQSGHNTVSWYQQALGQGPQFIFQYYREEENGRGNFPPRFSGLQFPNYSSELNVNALELDDSALYLCASSSASGRVEDTQYFGPGTRLTVL.